This T cell receptor beta chain was found in a study of blood T cell repertoires in COVID-19. Study context: The United States, Italy and Spain were the sources of the acute and convalescent COVID-19 samples.

As originally analysed: Reference gene primer amplification gave nucleated cell count estimates. The data were produced by immunoSEQ multiplex PCR, yet TCRdb's version contains in-frame clones alone and is incomplete. D and trimming come from the DNA, and the V and J calls and clone size come from that table. The sample gives about 270,000 clones, 85% to 90% of which show up once; 2% to 3% is in the top ten. Germline V gene data show CDR1 as WSHSY and CDR2 as SAAADI. The CDR3 extends over 14 amino acids. V was shortened by 5 bases and J by 0 bases, with 8 bases between the two germline ends. This clone was seen only a few times. Clinical histories supplied by participants themselves formed the basis of cohort assignment. Donors of Cohort 3 who recovered were those that had two negative PCRs, clearance, or symptom resolution.

This receptor was taken from a woman in her late teens or twenties who had recovered from COVID-19. The V gene is TRBV10-2, the J gene TRBJ1-3; no clear D. What was sequenced was PBMCs or T cells enriched from blood (not recorded which). The CDR3 is CASSSPVSGNTIYF. The CDR3 DNA follows: TGCGCCAGCAGTTCCCCAGTCTCTGGAAACACCATATATTTT.